These 20 T cell receptor beta chains originate from one sample sequenced in a study of blood T cell repertoires in COVID-19 (dated by TCRdb to about 2020). Libraries came from the immunoSEQ multiplex PCR assay. Entries here come from immuneACCESS through TCRdb and include only in-frame sequences with V and J called. Some clones fail to appear in such tables; in the studies checked, an unresolved V gene covers under half of the shortfall, and the cause of the remainder is unknown. Here the sample has around 230,000 clones; about nine tenths occur a single time. The ten largest make up 9.5% to 13% of the sample. Specimen: peripheral blood. Receptors were obtained from a man aged 50 to 60 with COVID-19, enrolled during active disease.

The chain carries TRBV5-1 and TRBJ2-3, with D perhaps TRBD1 (6 bases). V dropped 4 bases and J dropped 2 bases, with 14 bases sitting between them. CDR1 is SGHRS and CDR2 is YFSETQ in the germline V gene. The length of the CDR3 is 15 residues. The chain's CDR3 is CASSPGTPFTDTQYF. The CDR3 DNA reads as TGCGCCAGCAGCCCCGGGACACCTTTCACAGATACGCAGTATTTT.

V usage is TRBV19 and J usage is TRBJ1-5; 10 bases align to TRBD1. CDR1 is LNHDA and CDR2 is SQIVND in the germline V gene (reference sequence). CDR3 length: 14 residues. V dropped 3 bases and J dropped 7; count of bases not matched to a gene: 3. This chain's CDR3 is CASSMTGGWQPQHF. The CDR3 coding sequence is TGTGCCAGTAGTATGACAGGGGGCTGGCAGCCCCAGCATTTT.

The chain joins TRBV6-5 to TRBJ1-2; D is perhaps TRBD1 (5 bases). CDR3 size: 15 residues. In germline, CDR1 is MNHEY, CDR2 SVGAGI. Between the trimmed V and J ends, which lost 5 bases and 2 bases, there was a span of 15 bases. In DNA form, the CDR3 reads TGTGCCAGCAGTCTGGGGGGGGTGGAGAACTATGGCTACACCTTC. Encoded protein: CASSLGGVENYGYTF.

This clone showed up just a few times. The CDR3 DNA reads as TGTGCCAGCAGTTTCAGCTCCTATAATTCACCCCTCCACTTT. Translated: CASSFSSYNSPLHF. The rearrangement uses TRBV27 and TRBJ1-6; no definite D call. The CDR3 contains 14 residues. The ends were cut back, 3 bases at V and 0 bases at J, with 3 bases in the middle. The germline V gene has CDR1 MNHEY and CDR2 SMNVEV (reference sequence).

The V gene is TRBV21-1, the J gene TRBJ1-6. TRBV21-1 is labeled a pseudogene. The CDR3 loop spans 17 amino acids. DNA of the CDR3: TGTGCCAGCAGCAACGGCGGGAGAACTCCCATGGATTCACCCCTCCACTTT. Encoded protein: CASSNGGRTPMDSPLHF.

The genes are TRBV12-3 or TRBV12-4 and TRBJ1-6; no definite D call. The CDR3 is 13 residues long. Between the trimmed V and J ends, which lost 3 bases and 8 bases, there was a span of 8 bases. In DNA, the CDR3 is TGTGCCAGCAGTTTGCGCGGGGATTCACCCCTCCACTTT. Encoded protein: CASSLRGDSPLHF.

The rearrangement uses TRBV5-6 and TRBJ2-3; 8 positions agree with TRBD2. Germline CDR1 and CDR2: SGHDT and YYEEEE. Trimming cost V 4 bases and J 6 bases; bases outside gene matches: 13. This CDR3 comprises 16 residues. CDR3: CASSPTGRGAFDTQYF. The CDR3 DNA sequence: TGTGCCAGCAGCCCCACAGGGCGGGGGGCTTTCGATACGCAGTATTTT.

This clone was picked up many times. The chain joins TRBV18 to TRBJ1-2; 7 bases line up with TRBD1. The germline CDR1 and CDR2 sequences are KGHSH and LQKENI. This CDR3 region has 17 residues. V lost 1 base, J lost 4 bases, and 12 bases stayed unmatched. The CDR3 DNA reads as TGTGCCAGCTCACCACAAGGAGGGGGCGAATCGGGCTATGGCTACACCTTC. Its protein product is CASSPQGGGESGYGYTF.

The rearrangement joins TRBV4-1 to TRBJ2-7; D is perhaps TRBD2 (5 bases). With 1 base removed from V and 0 bases from J, the gap between germline ends came to 7 bases. CDR1 MGHRA and CDR2 YSYEKL come from the germline V gene. This CDR3 is 14 amino acids long. Here the CDR3 reads CASSQGGFSYEQYF. The CDR3 DNA reads as TGCGCCAGCAGCCAAGGAGGGTTCTCCTACGAGCAGTACTTC.

This clone was found a few times. V is TRBV28 and J is TRBJ1-4; D is unclear. CDR3 size: 16 residues. V was pared by 5 bases and J by 4 bases, with 17 bases between. CDR1 is MDHEN, CDR2 SYDVKM, per germline. CDR3 in amino acids: CASSPPGLRVNEKLFF. CDR3 nucleotide sequence: TGTGCCAGCAGTCCCCCCGGACTTAGGGTTAATGAAAAACTGTTTTTT.

The chain links TRBV6-1 to TRBJ2-1; 7 positions agree with TRBD2. J lost 3 bases, V lost 0 bases, and 11 bases had no gene match. Germline values: CDR1 MNHNS, CDR2 SASEGT. The CDR3 has 18 residues. The CDR3 protein is CASSEAAGLADNYNEQFF. The CDR3 DNA reads as TGTGCCAGCAGTGAAGCTGCGGGCCTAGCGGACAACTACAATGAGCAGTTCTTC.

This clone was detected once. The chain carries TRBV5-6 and TRBJ2-7; TRBD2 agrees at 9 bases. The CDR3 contains 15 residues. The germline CDR1 and CDR2 sequences are SGHDT and YYEEEE. V lost 1 base and J lost 1; bases outside the gene matches: 3. The CDR3 sequence is CASSLSLAGSYEQYF. DNA of the CDR3: TGTGCCAGCAGCTTGAGTCTAGCGGGATCCTACGAGCAGTACTTC.

The rearrangement links TRBV11-2 to TRBJ2-3, with 8 bases lining up with TRBD1. Germline loops: CDR1 SGHAT, CDR2 FQNNGV. The CDR3 runs 16 residues. J lost 1 base, V lost 5 bases, and 8 bases had no gene match. CDR3 region: CASSAQSGQGTDTQYF. In nucleotides, the CDR3 is TGTGCCAGCAGCGCACAATCGGGACAGGGCACAGATACGCAGTATTTT.

V gene TRBV2 combines with J gene TRBJ2-5; TRBD1 agrees at 9 bases. CDR3 length: 15 residues. The V and J ends lost 6 bases and 4 bases, in that order; junction bases with no gene match: 9. Germline V gene data show CDR1 as SNHLY and CDR2 as FYNNEI. The CDR3 spells CASSPWDRATETQYF. CDR3 nucleotide sequence: TGTGCCAGCAGCCCCTGGGACAGGGCGACAGAGACCCAGTACTTC.

V and J are TRBV7-9 and TRBJ1-4, with D possibly being TRBD1 (6 bases). Germline CDR1 reads SEHNR; CDR2 reads FQNEAQ (reference sequence). The V and J ends lost 3 bases and 5 bases respectively, with 13 bases between them. This CDR3 spans 15 amino acids. The CDR3 loop reads CASSLGSRGNEKLFF. The CDR3 nucleotides read TGTGCCAGCAGCTTGGGGTCGAGGGGGAATGAAAAACTGTTTTTT.

This clone was observed a single time. The chain recombines TRBV29-1 with TRBJ1-3; possible D gene TRBD1, 6 bases. Germline V gives CDR1 SQVTM, CDR2 ANQGSEA. Deletions cut 6 bases from V and 2 bases from J, with 11 bases between. CDR3 size: 13 residues. The DNA of the CDR3 is TGCAGCGTCGGAACAGGGACTGGAAACACCATATATTTT. It yields the protein CSVGTGTGNTIYF.

This clone was observed a few times. The chain combines TRBV27 with TRBJ2-7, with 8 bases identical to TRBD2. V dropped 6 bases and J dropped 4; count of bases not matched to a gene: 14. There are 16 residues in the CDR3. From germline, CDR1 is MNHEY and CDR2 SMNVEV (reference sequence). Here the CDR3 reads CASSRTLASGLYEQYF. For the CDR3, the DNA is TGTGCCAGCAGCAGAACACTGGCTAGCGGGTTGTACGAGCAGTACTTC.

The chain recombines TRBV5-4 with TRBJ2-7; D might be TRBD1 (6 bases). This CDR3 has 15 residues. Germline V gives CDR1 SGHNT, CDR2 YYREEE (reference sequence). The V and J ends lost 3 bases and 0 bases respectively, with 13 bases between them. The CDR3: CASSSPGTLSYEQYF. In DNA form, the CDR3 reads TGTGCCAGCAGCTCTCCCGGGACACTCTCCTACGAGCAGTACTTC.

The V and J genes are TRBV6-5 and TRBJ2-7, with TRBD2 identical over 12 bases. V shed 7 bases and J 3 bases; nucleotides not matched to a gene: 1. Germline V lookup: CDR1 MNHEY, CDR2 SVGAGI. The CDR3 has 13 amino acids. CDR3 DNA: TGTGCCAGCAAACTAGCGGGGGGCTACGAGCAGTACTTC. Amino acids: CASKLAGGYEQYF.

The count of this clone is one. The CDR3 DNA is TGCGCCAGCAGCGCGACAGTGTCGAACACTGAAGCTTTCTTT. Protein sequence: CASSATVSNTEAFF. This rearrangement joins TRBV5-1 to TRBJ1-1; TRBD1 is a possible D gene (5 bases). V dropped 4 bases and J dropped 1 base, with 11 bases sitting between them. The CDR3 consists of 14 residues. CDR1 is SGHRS and CDR2 is YFSETQ in the germline V gene.